This passage covers 7 T cell receptor beta chains from one sample sequenced in a study of CD8+ T cells in alopecia areata. Reverse transcribed after extraction, RNA yielded cDNA as the sequencing template. Clones were sequenced by immunoSEQ multiplex PCR, and TCRdb holds only the in-frame ones, with some missing. Altogether approximately 210,000 clones are present, less than 45% being singletons, with the ten largest covering 2% to 3%. The treatment: oral pan-JAK inhibitor, 5-10 mg twice daily. This specimen was CD4+ T cells sorted from blood, taken around week 37, from a patient treated with tofacitinib. The receptor set was obtained from a human donor with alopecia areata.

The chain uses TRBV4-1 and TRBJ1-2; D uncertain. Deletions cut 6 bases from V and 8 bases from J, with 16 bases between. The CDR3 extends over 13 amino acids. Per germline, CDR1 MGHRA and CDR2 YSYEKL. In DNA form, the CDR3 reads TGCGCCAGCAGTGACCGGGGAACGGAGGGCTACACCTTC. Protein product: CASSDRGTEGYTF.

This rearrangement joins TRBV2 to TRBJ2-7, with 8 nucleotides matching TRBD2. Germline trimming cut 8 bases from V and 6 bases from J; bases unmatched to any gene: 15. CDR1 and CDR2 from the germline V gene are SNHLY and FYNNEI. CDR3 length: 15 amino acids. CDR3 sequence (DNA): TGTGCCAGCGCGACACTAGCGGCGGGGCCCAGCGAGCAGTACTTC. It is translated as CASATLAAGPSEQYF.

In this sample, this clone turned up a few times. The J gene is TRBJ2-7, the V gene TRBV29-1; tentatively, D is TRBD1 or TRBD2 (5 bases each). Germline values: CDR1 SQVTM, CDR2 ANQGSEA. V gave up 6 bases and J gave up 1 base, with 16 bases separating them. The CDR3 consists of 14 residues. The CDR3 DNA follows: TGCAGCGTAACCAGCCGGGACGCTTCCTACGAGCAGTACTTC. As protein: CSVTSRDASYEQYF.

In its sample, this clone was seen a few times. This sample also contains other DNA sequences that code for the same CDR3. This sequence joins TRBV7-2 and TRBJ2-6; D is unclear. The CDR3 covers 14 residues. In germline, CDR1 is SGHTA, CDR2 FQGNSA. V lost 1 base and J 2 bases, leaving 3 bases between the germline ends. The CDR3 DNA reads as TGTGCCAGCAGCTTAGTTCCTGGGGCCAACGTCCTGACTTTC. As protein: CASSLVPGANVLTF.

The chain couples TRBV9 to TRBJ2-1; weak D call: TRBD1 (6 bases). V was clipped by 4 bases and J by 7 bases, with 21 bases between them. The germline gives CDR1 SGDLS, CDR2 YYNGEE. The CDR3 covers 16 residues. The chain's CDR3 is CASSLRGLDQGNEQFF. As DNA, the CDR3 is TGTGCCAGCAGCTTGAGGGGTCTAGATCAGGGGAATGAGCAGTTCTTC.

This sequence joins TRBV4-1 and TRBJ1-2, with 10 bases matching TRBD1. Germline CDR1 is MGHRA and CDR2 is YSYEKL. Unmatched junction bases numbered 5, after V lost 2 bases and J lost 5 bases. The CDR3 covers 15 residues. CDR3 residues: CASSQFPGQGYGYTF. CDR3 DNA sequence: TGCGCCAGCAGCCAATTCCCGGGACAGGGGTATGGCTACACCTTC.

This chain uses TRBV5-1 with TRBJ2-2; D might be TRBD2 (5 bases). The CDR3 length is 14 residues. Germline V CDR1 and CDR2: SGHRS, YFSETQ. V gave up 4 bases and J gave up 2 bases, with 9 bases separating them. The CDR3 spells CASSITGNTGELFF. The CDR3 DNA sequence: TGCGCCAGCAGCATTACGGGAAACACCGGGGAGCTGTTTTTT.